This is a list of T cell receptor beta chains from one sample in a study of blood T cell repertoires in COVID-19. TCRdb's copy holds only in-frame clones and misses some; the assay was immunoSEQ multiplex PCR. This repertoire shows about 76,000 clones, over 85% found once; its top ten account for 1.5%. The specimen sequenced was peripheral blood. All receptors come from a man aged 50-59 years with acute or convalescent COVID-19. CDR3s include the opening cysteine and the closing phenylalanine or tryptophan. A D gene is named only where the DNA matches it firmly. Size is omitted from some rows. Given values are once, few, many or a class for expanded clones.

TRBJ1-2 NA TRBV6-5 TRBD1 CASSRDRDGGYTF TGTGCCAGCAGCCGGGACAGGGATGGTGGCTACACCTTC
TRBJ2-2 few TRBV19 NA CASTTQEGWTGELFF TGTGCCAGTACTACACAGGAGGGTTGGACCGGGGAGCTGTTTTTT
TRBJ1-5 NA TRBV27 NA CASSDLAEFGQPQHF TGTGCCAGCAGTGACCTGGCGGAGTTCGGTCAGCCCCAGCATTTT
TRBJ2-7 NA TRBV3-1/TRBV3-2 NA CASSLATGGSYEQYF TGTGCCAGCAGCCTGGCAACCGGGGGCTCCTACGAGCAGTACTTC
TRBJ2-7 NA TRBV5-1 NA CASSLEGHHEQYF TGCGCCAGCAGCCTCGAGGGACACCACGAGCAGTACTTC
TRBJ1-1 NA TRBV12-3/TRBV12-4 NA CATKSPGVTEAFF TGTGCCACCAAGTCCCCAGGGGTCACTGAAGCTTTCTTT
TRBJ1-4 NA TRBV5-1 TRBD1 CASSSGQGNGLFF TGCGCCAGCAGCTCCGGACAGGGGAACGGACTGTTTTTT
TRBJ2-1 NA TRBV7-2 TRBD2 CASSLIPSGRDEQFF TGTGCCAGCAGCTTAATTCCTAGCGGGAGGGATGAGCAGTTCTTC
TRBJ2-1 NA TRBV19 NA CASSTRRSSYNEQFF TGTGCCAGTAGTACTCGACGGAGCTCCTACAATGAGCAGTTCTTC
TRBJ2-1 few TRBV6-5 TRBD1 CASRTGANEQFF TGTGCCAGCAGGACAGGGGCCAATGAGCAGTTCTTC
TRBJ2-1 NA TRBV6-2/TRBV6-3 NA CASSYRKRPEQFF TGTGCCAGCAGTTATCGAAAGAGGCCTGAGCAGTTCTTC
TRBJ1-5 NA TRBV28 NA CASTVLNQPQHF TGTGCCAGCACAGTCCTCAATCAGCCCCAGCATTTT
TRBJ1-6 NA TRBV7-9 NA CASSLTGNYNSPLHF TGTGCCAGCAGCTTAACGGGGAACTATAATTCACCCCTCCACTTT
TRBJ1-2 NA TRBV19 NA CASSISQAGYTF TGTGCCAGTAGTATTTCTCAGGCGGGCTACACCTTC
TRBJ2-3 NA TRBV29-1 NA CSVEVRGRETDTQYF TGCAGCGTTGAAGTAAGGGGCCGAGAGACAGATACGCAGTATTTT
TRBJ1-5 NA TRBV6-6 TRBD1 CASSQGQNSNQPQHF TGTGCCAGCAGCCAGGGACAGAATAGCAATCAGCCCCAGCATTTT
TRBJ1-2 NA TRBV27 NA CASSSNREPHIKGGYTF TGTGCCAGCAGTTCTAACCGGGAGCCACACATTAAGGGCGGCTACACCTTC
TRBJ1-5 NA TRBV19 NA CATKGNSFGQPQHF TGTGCCACGAAGGGGAACAGTTTTGGTCAGCCCCAGCATTTT
TRBJ2-2 NA TRBV6-2/TRBV6-3 NA CASSRPGLNTGELFF TGTGCCAGCAGCAGACCGGGACTCAACACCGGGGAGCTGTTTTTT
TRBJ2-2 once TRBV28 NA CASTWGSYTGELFF TGTGCCAGCACCTGGGGCAGTTACACCGGGGAGCTGTTTTTT
TRBJ1-2 NA TRBV7-2 NA CASSLGGLGGYTF TGTGCCAGCAGCTTAGGGGGGCTAGGCGGCTACACCTTC
TRBJ2-1 NA TRBV4-3 TRBD1 CASSQGQGAYDEQFF TGCGCCAGCAGCCAGGGACAGGGGGCTTACGATGAGCAGTTCTTC